The 26 T cell receptor beta chains below all came from one sample that was sequenced in a study of blood T cells in healthy people across ages. Then a second PCR, running about 6 to 11 cycles, was carried out with a sample-barcoded 5' primer and a J-beta primer mix. TCRdb called the 5' RACE reads again in MiXCR, with one record for every CDR3 protein. The data contain 890,000 or so distinct CDR3 sequences, about 59% of them singletons. Sample: blood. These receptors all come from a young man in good health.

This clonotype showed up just a few times. The chain is built from TRBV27 and TRBJ2-4; D gene uncertain. The DNA end lines up better with TRBJ2-7; the J call may be wrong. Germline loops: CDR1 MNHEY, CDR2 SMNVEV (reference sequence). CDR3 length equals 14 residues. The CDR3 here is CASSVGSAAYEQYF. DNA of the CDR3: TGTGCCAGCAGTGTAGGCAGTGCGGCCTACGAGCAGTACTTC.

V usage is TRBV7-3 and J usage is TRBJ2-3; 13 nucleotides match TRBD2. The germline V gene has CDR1 SGHTA and CDR2 FQGTGA. V shed 5 bases, J shed 4 bases, and the junction held 6 bases outside the gene matches. The CDR3 loop spans 16 amino acids. In DNA form, the CDR3 reads TGTGCCAGCAGCCCCACTAGCGGGGGGGCGTCAGATACGCAGTATTTT. Amino acid sequence: CASSPTSGGASDTQYF.

Here the CDR3 reads CAISQPTEKTQYF. The CDR3 DNA reads TGTGCCATCAGCCAACCAACAGAGAAGACCCAGTACTTC. This rearrangement joins TRBV10-3 to TRBJ2-5; D unresolved. The ends were cut back, 6 bases at V and 6 bases at J, with 14 bases in the middle. CDR1 ENHRY and CDR2 SYGVKD come from the germline V gene. CDR3 length: 13 residues.

The V call is TRBV7-6, the J call TRBJ1-4; D is ambiguous. The germline V gene has CDR1 SGHVS and CDR2 FNYEAQ. V was pared by 5 bases and J by 5 bases, with 15 bases between. The CDR3 extends over 15 amino acids. For the CDR3, the DNA is TGTGCCAGCAGCCCTAATGGGCTAGTGAATGAAAAACTGTTTTTT. Its translation is CASSPNGLVNEKLFF.

The CDR3 coding sequence is TGTGCCAGCAGTTTTACAGGGGGAGTCAATGAGCAGTTCTTC. Its protein product is CASSFTGGVNEQFF. V is TRBV27 and J is TRBJ2-1; 8 positions match TRBD1. CDR1 and CDR2 from the germline V gene are MNHEY and SMNVEV (reference sequence). The J segment lost 6 bases and the V segment lost 3 bases, leaving 4 bases of the junction unmatched. The CDR3 length is 14 residues.

This rearrangement joins TRBV20-1 to TRBJ2-3, with 7 bases aligning to TRBD2. The germline gives CDR1 DFQATT, CDR2 SNEGSKA (reference sequence). This CDR3 contains 14 residues. With V trimmed by 5 bases and J by 2 bases, 7 bases remained unmatched. The CDR3 sequence: CSAERLAYTDTQYF. The CDR3 DNA is TGCAGTGCTGAGCGACTAGCTTACACAGATACGCAGTATTTT.

As DNA, the CDR3 is TGTGCCAGCAGTTTAAGAACTGCGAACACTGAAGCTTTCTTT. Translated: CASSLRTANTEAFF. The chain uses TRBV28 and TRBJ1-1; D gene ambiguous. The CDR3 extends over 14 amino acids. Germline V lookup: CDR1 MDHEN, CDR2 SYDVKM. Between the trimmed V and J ends, which lost 2 bases and 1 base, there was a span of 8 bases. The variable domain in full, completed from reference TRBV28 and TRBJ1-1, reads DVKVTQSSRYLVKRTGEKVFLECVQDMDHENMFWYRQDPGLGLRLIYFSYDVKMKEKGDIPEGYSVSREKKERFSLILESASTNQTSMYLCASSLRTANTEAFFGQGTRLTVV.

The V gene is TRBV11-1, the J gene TRBJ2-1; 11 bases align to TRBD1. Looked up from germline, CDR1 is SGHAT and CDR2 is FQDESV (reference sequence). The CDR3 is made up of 15 amino acids. V shed 5 bases and J 7 bases; nucleotides not matched to a gene: 7. In DNA, the CDR3 is TGTGCCAGCAGCACCGGACAGGGGGCGAGTAATGAGCAGTTCTTC. Translating gives CASSTGQGASNEQFF.

The V call is TRBV20-1, the J call TRBJ2-5; TRBD2 is a possible D gene (5 bases). The CDR3 totals 15 residues. V dropped 0 bases and J dropped 9 bases, with 20 bases sitting between them. CDR1 is DFQATT, CDR2 SNEGSKA, per germline (reference sequence). As DNA, the CDR3 is TGCAGTGCTAGAGATCCTAGCCGGCAGCTTGGGGCCCAGTACTTC. It is translated as CSARDPSRQLGAQYF.

This clonotype occurred a few times. This may stem from a read error, because a much larger clone lies one nucleotide away. V gene TRBV20-1 combines with J gene TRBJ2-5; the match to TRBD2 covers 14 bases. The V segment lost 5 bases and the J segment 11 bases; nucleotides outside the gene matches: 22. CDR1 is DFQATT, CDR2 SNEGSKA, per germline (reference sequence). This CDR3 comprises 18 residues. CDR3 nucleotides: TGCAGTGCTCCGACCGGGACTAGCGGGGGTTACCCCCACAATGAGCAGTACTTC. Protein: CSAPTGTSGGYPHNEQYF.

The chain couples TRBV29-1 to TRBJ2-5; perhaps TRBD1 as D (5 bases). The CDR3 sequence is 14 residues long. Germline V CDR1 and CDR2: SQVTM, ANQGSEA. V was cut by 3 bases and J by 1 base, with 12 bases left in between. The CDR3 DNA reads TGCAGCGTTGATGATGGGGCAGCCCAAGAGACCCAGTACTTC. Translated: CSVDDGAAQETQYF.

The gene calls are TRBV20-1 and TRBJ2-3, with no clear D. The CDR3 consists of 12 residues. Trimming shortened V by 5 bases and J by 4 bases, and 10 bases separated the two germline ends. Germline CDR1 DFQATT, CDR2 SNEGSKA (reference sequence). CDR3 nucleotides: TGCAGTGCTTATGCTTCCGCAGATACGCAGTATTTT. It codes for CSAYASADTQYF.

Written as DNA, the CDR3 is TGTGCCACCAGTGGCCCAGACACCCCAGAGACCCAGTACTTC. As protein: CATSGPDTPETQYF. The chain joins TRBV24-1 to TRBJ2-7; D ambiguous. Matching the DNA end better, TRBJ2-5 makes the J call doubtful. There are 14 residues in the CDR3. The germline V gene encodes CDR1 KGHDR and CDR2 SFDVKD.

The chain has TRBV9 and TRBJ2-1, with D perhaps TRBD2 (6 bases). Germline assignment: CDR1 SGDLS and CDR2 YYNGEE. V lost 4 bases and J lost 3, with 11 bases in between. The length of the CDR3 is 14 residues. The CDR3 DNA reads TGTGCCAGCAGCCCCCGACTAGTCTACAATGAGCAGTTCTTC. Translated, it gives CASSPRLVYNEQFF.

This clonotype was counted a few times. The J gene is TRBJ2-7, the V gene TRBV7-2, with unresolved D. Germline-derived CDR1 and CDR2 are SGHTA and FQGNSA. There are 14 residues in the CDR3. The ends were cut back, 2 bases at V and 2 bases at J, with 10 bases in the middle. CDR3 coding DNA: TGTGCCAGCAGCTTACCAACTCAAACCTACGAGCAGTACTTC. Amino acid sequence: CASSLPTQTYEQYF.

This clonotype occurred many times. The rearrangement links TRBV28 to TRBJ1-2; D unresolved. With 4 bases removed from V and 2 bases from J, the gap between germline ends came to 2 bases. Germline CDR1 and CDR2: MDHEN and SYDVKM. CDR3 length: 11 amino acids. CDR3 DNA sequence: TGTGCCAGCAGTTCGAACTATGGCTACACCTTC. This sequence encodes CASSSNYGYTF.

This clonotype was picked up a small number of times. The chain combines TRBV6-2 or TRBV6-3 with TRBJ2-1; a weak D match, TRBD2 (5 bases). The V gene's germline CDR1 is MNHEY and CDR2 SVGEGT. The CDR3 runs 14 residues. Deletions cut 10 bases from V and 2 bases from J, with 15 bases between. CDR3 nucleotide sequence: TGTGCCACCTCACCGCGGGCGGCCTACAATGAGCAGTTCTTC. It codes for CATSPRAAYNEQFF.

This clonotype was seen many times. As DNA, the CDR3 is TGTGCCAGCAGCCGAGGGACAGGGGAGACTGAAGCTTTCTTT. Its translation is CASSRGTGETEAFF. V usage is TRBV7-2 and J usage is TRBJ1-1; 10 nucleotides match TRBD1. CDR1 is SGHTA and CDR2 is FQGNSA in the germline V gene. The CDR3 contains 14 residues. V lost 5 bases, J lost 5 bases, and 5 bases stayed unmatched.

CDR3 nucleotide sequence: TGTGCCAGCAGCCCCTCCGGGGGCCTGTCAGATACGCAGTATTTT. It yields the protein CASSPSGGLSDTQYF. The rearrangement joins TRBV12-3 or TRBV12-4 to TRBJ2-3; either TRBD1 or TRBD2 may fit D (6 bases each). Trimming removed 6 bases from V and 4 bases from J, with 17 bases in between. The CDR3 covers 15 residues.

The J gene is TRBJ1-2, the V gene TRBV28, with a possible D match to TRBD1 (5 bases). Germline V CDR1 and CDR2: MDHEN, SYDVKM. Trimming removed 7 bases from V and 8 bases from J, with 14 bases in between. The CDR3 totals 12 residues. The CDR3 region is CASTLAGRGYTF. In DNA, the CDR3 is TGTGCCAGCACTCTGGCAGGGCGAGGCTACACCTTC.

This clonotype showed up just once. This chain joins TRBV16 and TRBJ1-1; a possible D gene is TRBD1 (5 bases). CDR1 KGHSY and CDR2 FQNENV come from the germline V gene. The CDR3 has 13 residues. Trimming left V 4 bases short and J 10 bases short, with 16 bases between. CDR3 loop: CASSPRVSEPAFF. CDR3 in DNA: TGTGCCAGCAGCCCCAGGGTCTCCGAGCCAGCTTTCTTT. Full variable domain (outside the CDR3, taken from reference TRBV16 and TRBJ1-1): GEEVAQTPKHLVRGEGQKAKLYCAPIKGHSYVFWYQQVLKNEFKFLISFQNENVFDETGMPKERFSAKCLPNSPCSLEIQATKLEDSAVYFCASSPRVSEPAFFGQGTRLTVV.

V usage is TRBV27 and J usage is TRBJ2-4; TRBD2 is a possible D gene (5 bases). Germline-derived CDR1 and CDR2 are MNHEY and SMNVEV (reference sequence). This CDR3 region has 15 residues. Trimming took 6 bases from V and 0 from J, leaving 12 bases between them. CDR3 coding DNA: TGTGCCAGCAGGGGGAGCACTCTAGCCAAAAACATTCAGTACTTC. Amino acid sequence: CASRGSTLAKNIQYF.

In its sample, this clonotype was seen a few times. The rearrangement uses TRBV20-1 and TRBJ2-7; 9 nucleotides align to TRBD2. Germline assignment: CDR1 DFQATT and CDR2 SNEGSKA (reference sequence). The V gene end was trimmed by 5 bases and the J gene end by 7 bases; junction bases not matched to a gene: 12. The CDR3 spans 14 residues. The CDR3 here is CSAESGGSGGEQYF. In DNA, the CDR3 is TGCAGTGCTGAGAGCGGGGGGTCTGGCGGGGAGCAGTACTTC.

The chain joins TRBV29-1 to TRBJ1-5; TRBD1 agrees at 8 bases. V dropped 5 bases and J dropped 6; count of bases not matched to a gene: 6. From germline, CDR1 is SQVTM and CDR2 ANQGSEA. This CDR3 has 13 residues. Here the CDR3 DNA reads TGCAGCGTTAGGACAGGGAATCGTCAGCCCCAGCATTTT. Its translation is CSVRTGNRQPQHF.

This clonotype was detected a few times. The V call is TRBV4-3, the J call TRBJ2-1; 8 nucleotides line up with TRBD1. The CDR3 sequence is 16 residues long. Losses at the gene ends were 1 base for V and 8 bases for J; bases not matched to a gene: 10. Germline loops: CDR1 LGHNA, CDR2 YSLEER. The CDR3 DNA follows: TGCGCCAGCAGCCAAGTCCCGCCCCGACAGGGGCATGAGCAGTTCTTC. This codes for CASSQVPPRQGHEQFF.

The rearrangement joins TRBV28 to TRBJ2-4; maybe TRBD1 (5 bases). This CDR3 is built from 16 residues. Per germline, CDR1 MDHEN and CDR2 SYDVKM. V lost 5 bases and J 0 bases, leaving 14 bases between the germline ends. This chain's CDR3 is CASSATDQIAKNIQYF. As DNA, the CDR3 is TGTGCCAGCAGTGCGACAGACCAAATAGCCAAAAACATTCAGTACTTC.